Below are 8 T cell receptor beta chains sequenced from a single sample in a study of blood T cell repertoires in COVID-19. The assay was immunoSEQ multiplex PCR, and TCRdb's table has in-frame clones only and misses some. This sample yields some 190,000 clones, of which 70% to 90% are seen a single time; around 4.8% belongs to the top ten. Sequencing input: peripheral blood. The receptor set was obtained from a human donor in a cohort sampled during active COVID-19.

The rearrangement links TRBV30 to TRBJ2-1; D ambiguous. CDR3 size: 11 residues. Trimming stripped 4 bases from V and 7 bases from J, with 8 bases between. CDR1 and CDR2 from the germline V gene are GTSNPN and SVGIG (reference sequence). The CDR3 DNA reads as TGTGCCTGGACCTCGAGGAATGAGCAGTTCTTC. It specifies CAWTSRNEQFF. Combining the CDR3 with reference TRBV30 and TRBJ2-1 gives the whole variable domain SQTIHQWPATLVQPVGSPLSLECTVEGTSNPNLYWYRQAAGRGLQLLFYSVGIGQISSEVPQNLSASRPQDRQFILSSKKLLLSDSGFYLCAWTSRNEQFFGPGTRLTVL.

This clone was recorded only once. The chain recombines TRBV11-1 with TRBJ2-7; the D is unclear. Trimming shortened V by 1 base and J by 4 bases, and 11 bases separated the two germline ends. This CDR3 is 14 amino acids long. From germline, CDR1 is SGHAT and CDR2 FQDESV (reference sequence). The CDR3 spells CASSLGAERYEQYF. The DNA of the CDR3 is TGTGCCAGCAGCTTAGGGGCAGAACGGTACGAGCAGTACTTC.

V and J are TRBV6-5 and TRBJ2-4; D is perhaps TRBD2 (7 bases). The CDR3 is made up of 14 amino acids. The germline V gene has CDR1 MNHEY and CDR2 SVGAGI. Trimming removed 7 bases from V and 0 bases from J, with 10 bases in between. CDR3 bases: TGTGCCAGCAAGGGAGGGGGAGCCAAAAACATTCAGTACTTC. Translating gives CASKGGGAKNIQYF.

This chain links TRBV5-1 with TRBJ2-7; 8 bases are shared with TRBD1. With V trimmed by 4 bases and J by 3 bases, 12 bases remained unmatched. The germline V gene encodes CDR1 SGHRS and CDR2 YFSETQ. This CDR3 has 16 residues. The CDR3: CASSEQGVGSLYEQYF. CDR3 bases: TGCGCCAGCAGCGAACAGGGGGTAGGGAGCCTCTACGAGCAGTACTTC. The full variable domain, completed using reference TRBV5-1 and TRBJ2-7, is KAGVTQTPRYLIKTRGQQVTLSCSPISGHRSVSWYQQTPGQGLQFLFEYFSETQRNKGNFPGRFSGRQFSNSRSEMNVSTLELGDSALYLCASSEQGVGSLYEQYFGPGTRLTVT.

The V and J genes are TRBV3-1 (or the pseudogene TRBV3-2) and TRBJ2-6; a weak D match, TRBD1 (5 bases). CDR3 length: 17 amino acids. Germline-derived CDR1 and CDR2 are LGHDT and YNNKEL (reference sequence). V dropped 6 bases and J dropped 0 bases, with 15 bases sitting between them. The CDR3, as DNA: TGTGCCAGCAGTAGAACAGGACATCCCTCTGGGGCCAACGTCCTGACTTTC. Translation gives CASSRTGHPSGANVLTF.

CDR3 protein: CSAADRTRYGYTF. CDR3 nucleotides: TGCAGCGCCGCGGACAGAACCCGCTATGGCTACACCTTC. This chain joins TRBV29-1 and TRBJ1-2; a possible D gene is TRBD1 (6 bases). Looked up from germline, CDR1 is SQVTM and CDR2 is ANQGSEA. This CDR3 comprises 13 residues. Trimming cost V 7 bases and J 4 bases, with 16 bases left between them.

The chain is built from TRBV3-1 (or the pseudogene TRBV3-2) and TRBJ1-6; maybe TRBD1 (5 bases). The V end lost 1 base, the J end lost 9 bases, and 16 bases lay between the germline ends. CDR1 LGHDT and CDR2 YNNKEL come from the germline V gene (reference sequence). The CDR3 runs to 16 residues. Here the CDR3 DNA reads TGTGCCAGCAGCCAAGGTTTGGCGGGGGTAAGTTCACCCCTCCACTTT. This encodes CASSQGLAGVSSPLHF.

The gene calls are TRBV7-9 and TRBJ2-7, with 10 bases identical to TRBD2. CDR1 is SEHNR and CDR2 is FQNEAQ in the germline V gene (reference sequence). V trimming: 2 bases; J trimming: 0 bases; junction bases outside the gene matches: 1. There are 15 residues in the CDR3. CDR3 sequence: CASSLLAGVSYEQYF. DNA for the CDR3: TGTGCCAGCAGCTTACTAGCGGGGGTCTCCTACGAGCAGTACTTC.